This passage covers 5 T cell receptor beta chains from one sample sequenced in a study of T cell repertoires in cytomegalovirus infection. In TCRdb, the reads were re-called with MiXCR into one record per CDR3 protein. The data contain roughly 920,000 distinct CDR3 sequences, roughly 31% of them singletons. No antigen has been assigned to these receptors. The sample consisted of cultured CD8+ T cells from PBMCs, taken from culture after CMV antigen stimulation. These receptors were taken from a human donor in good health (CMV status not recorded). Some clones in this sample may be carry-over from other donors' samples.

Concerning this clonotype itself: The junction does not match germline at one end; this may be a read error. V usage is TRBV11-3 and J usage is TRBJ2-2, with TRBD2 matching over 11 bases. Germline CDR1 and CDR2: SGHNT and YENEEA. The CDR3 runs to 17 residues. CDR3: CASSAILAGADTGKLFF. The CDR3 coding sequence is TGTGCCAGCAGCGCCATACTAGCGGGGGCTGACACCGGGAAGCTGTTTTTT.

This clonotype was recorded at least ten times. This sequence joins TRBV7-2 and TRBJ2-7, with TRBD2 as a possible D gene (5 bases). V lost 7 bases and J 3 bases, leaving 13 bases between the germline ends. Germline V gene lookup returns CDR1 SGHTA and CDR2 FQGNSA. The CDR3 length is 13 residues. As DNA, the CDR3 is TGTGCCAGCACCCTCGAGGGTTACTACGAGCAGTACGTC. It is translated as CASTLEGYYEQYV.

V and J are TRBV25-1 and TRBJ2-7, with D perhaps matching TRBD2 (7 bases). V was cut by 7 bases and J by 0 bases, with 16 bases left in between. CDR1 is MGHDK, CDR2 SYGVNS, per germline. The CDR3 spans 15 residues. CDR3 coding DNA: TGTGCCAGCACCCCTGGGGGGGGGCCCTCCTACGAGCAGTACTTC. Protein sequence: CASTPGGGPSYEQYF.

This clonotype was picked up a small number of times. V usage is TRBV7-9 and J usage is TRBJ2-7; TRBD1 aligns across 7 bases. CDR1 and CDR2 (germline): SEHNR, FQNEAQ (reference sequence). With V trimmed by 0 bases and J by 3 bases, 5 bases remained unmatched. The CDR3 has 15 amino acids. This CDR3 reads CASSLAEGAGYEQYF. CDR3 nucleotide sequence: TGTGCCAGCAGCTTAGCTGAGGGGGCCGGCTACGAGCAGTACTTC.

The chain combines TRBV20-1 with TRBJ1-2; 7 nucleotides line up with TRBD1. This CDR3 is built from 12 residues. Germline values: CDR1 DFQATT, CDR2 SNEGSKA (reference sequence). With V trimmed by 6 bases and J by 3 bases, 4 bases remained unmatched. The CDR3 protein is CSATGQDYGYTF. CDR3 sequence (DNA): TGCAGTGCAACTGGACAGGACTATGGCTACACCTTC.